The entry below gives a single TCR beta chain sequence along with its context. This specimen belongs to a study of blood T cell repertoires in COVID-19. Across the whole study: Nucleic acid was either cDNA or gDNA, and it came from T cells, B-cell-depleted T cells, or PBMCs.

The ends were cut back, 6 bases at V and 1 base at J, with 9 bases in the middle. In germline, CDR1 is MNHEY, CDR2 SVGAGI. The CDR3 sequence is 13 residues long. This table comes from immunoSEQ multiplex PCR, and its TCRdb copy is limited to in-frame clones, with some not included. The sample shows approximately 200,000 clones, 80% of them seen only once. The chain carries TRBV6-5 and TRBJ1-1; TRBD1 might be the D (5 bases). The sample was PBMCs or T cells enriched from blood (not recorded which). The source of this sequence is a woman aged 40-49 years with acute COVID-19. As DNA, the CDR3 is TGTGCCAGCAGGCGTACAGGGAACACTGAAGCTTTCTTT. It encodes CASRRTGNTEAFF.